This TCR beta chain comes out of a study of human T cells and chemical hapten exposure. About the study: The patients were mostly female; they had alopecia areata, totalis or universalis. Study results and limitations: Against controls, expanded TCRs gave rise to significantly more large CDR3 similarity clusters. Patch test score was positively correlated with the counts of PT1 expanded TCRs.

Details on this clonotype: Its antigen is undetermined.

Time point defined: patch test 3, about 24 weeks after DPC sensitization. As to treatment: therapeutic diphenylcyclopropenone sensitization with weekly scalp DPC. Between the trimmed V and J ends, which lost 2 bases and 4 bases, there was a span of 7 bases. In germline, CDR1 is SNHLY, CDR2 FYNNEI. The CDR3 runs to 13 residues. Separate cDNA molecules received unique molecular identifiers, which the library attached to them. TCRdb re-derived calls from the RACE reads in MiXCR, one entry per CDR3 protein. This sample has roughly 100,000 distinct CDR3 sequences, with under 35% found just once. The TCR sequence derives from a middle-aged man with alopecia areata. Some clones in this sample may be carry-over from other donors' samples. Sequencing was performed on whole blood, taken in connection with sensitization to the hapten diphenylcyclopropenone (DPC). The V gene is TRBV2, the J gene TRBJ2-3; D ambiguous. In nucleotides, the CDR3 is TGTGCCAGCAGTGAATCTCTGCCAGATACGCAGTATTTT. Its translation is CASSESLPDTQYF.